This record concerns one T cell receptor beta chain sequence. Its antigen is still unknown. The source of the sample is a study of T cells expressing NK-cell markers (dated by TCRdb to 2019 to 2021). Concerning the study at large: TCR beta-chain repertoires were profiled in sorted CD3+CD56+NKG2C+, CD3+CD56+NKG2C- and CD3+CD56-NKG2C+ T-cell subsets from eight donors. Of the eight sequenced donors, seven were found to be HCMV-seropositive and one was found to be HCMV-seronegative. All eight donors whose samples were sequenced were randomly selected healthy volunteers, three of them men and five women. Illumina HiSeq 2000/2500, MiSeq or NextSeq was used to sequence libraries as 2 x 150 bp reads.

Sequencer: Illumina HiSeq 2000. TCR beta cDNA libraries were made by 5'RACE template switching that added a universal primer site and unique molecular identifiers. Synthesis of cDNA was primed from the TCR beta constant segment and was followed by two consecutive PCR amplification steps. The source study handled its data this way. MIGEC was used to demultiplex reads and group the reads by UMI, and MiTCR was used to assemble and quantify clonotypes. Only TCR cDNA sequences supported by at least two reads were kept to exclude erroneous sequences. Downstream repertoire analysis used the tcR package, and clonotypes were matched across fractions by CDR3 nucleotide sequence plus V segment. VDJmatch was used to annotate antigen specificity against VDJdb, with one amino acid substitution in CDR3 permitted. Following TCRdb reprocessing, every CDR3 protein sequence forms one entry, and DNA is not provided. The V and J calls come from TCRdb's annotation, not from the publication. The sample has 150,000 to 180,000 distinct CDR3 sequences on record. The leading ten clones occupy approximately 35% of the sample.

Study-level results and caveats: It remained unclear whether the expanded NKG2C-expressing T cell clones were specific for HCMV antigens. Those dominant clonotypes were again the most abundant among CD3+CD56-NKG2C+ cells in a handful of donors, at about 25-65%. In a handful of donors, the dominant CD3+CD56+NKG2C+ clonotypes ranked among the top 10 CD8+ clonotypes, making up about 1.0-8% of CD8+ T cells.

A commercial ELISA kit detecting HCMV-specific IgG in serum was used to determine HCMV serostatus. Ficoll density gradient centrifugation was used to isolate peripheral blood mononuclear cells from blood. From the germline V gene (reference sequence), CDR1 is MNHEY and CDR2 is SMNVEV. CDR3 length: 16 amino acids, cysteine to phenylalanine. The coding DNA is unavailable. Sequencing was carried out using blood T cells: a sorted CD56 or NKG2C T cell subset, CD4+ or CD8+ T cells, or bulk PBMC T cells (not recorded which). This TCR came from a woman aged 50 to 60 in good health. Donor details come from another sample of the same person, matched by shared clones. The V gene is TRBV27 and the J gene is TRBJ2-1; the D call from TCRdb, TRBD1, cannot be confirmed without DNA. For the CDR3, the sequence is CASSLTGTNLSDEQFF.